A selection of T cell receptor beta chains follows, all from one sample in a study of blood T cell repertoires in COVID-19. Assay: immunoSEQ multiplex PCR; the TCRdb copy retains only in-frame clones and omits some. The repertoire holds just over 350,000 clones, with about 88% as singletons. Sequencing was done on a sample of PBMCs or T cells enriched from blood (not recorded which). The receptors originated from a woman aged 25 to 39 who had recovered from COVID-19. CDR3s include the opening cysteine and the closing phenylalanine or tryptophan. The D gene is left open where the match is weak. The listing skips clone size in some rows; elsewhere it reads once, few, many or a size class.

>TRBV19|NA|TRBJ2-3|NA
TGTGCCAGTAGTTTTACAGGGTACGCAGATACGCAGTATTTT
CASSFTGYADTQYF
>TRBV21-1|NA|TRBJ2-2|NA
TGTGCCAGCAGCAAAGCCCGGGGGCAGGGGGATGGTGCCGGGGAGCTGTTTTTT
CASSKARGQGDGAGELFF
>TRBV27|TRBD1|TRBJ1-1|NA
TGTGCCAGCAGTCCGACTACAGGGGGCTTAGGAACTGAAGCTTTCTTT
CASSPTTGGLGTEAFF
>TRBV2|NA|TRBJ1-1|NA
TGTGCCAGCAGTCTTTGGATCCTTTCGGGGGCTTTCTTT
CASSLWILSGAFF
>TRBV3-1/TRBV3-2|TRBD2|TRBJ2-5|NA
TGTGCCAGCAGCCAAGGTAATGCGACTAGCGAGGGAGAGACCCAGTACTTC
CASSQGNATSEGETQYF
>TRBV6-5|TRBD1|TRBJ2-1|NA
TGTGCCAGCAGTCCGGACAGGGGGCCCTACAATGAGCAGTTCTTC
CASSPDRGPYNEQFF
>TRBV5-1|NA|TRBJ1-2|NA
TGCGCCAGCAGCTTGGCCGCTACTAACTATGGCTACACCTTC
CASSLAATNYGYTF
>TRBV4-1|TRBD1|TRBJ1-5|NA
TGCGCCAGCAGCCAAGCCGACAGGGACAATCAGCCCCAGCATTTT
CASSQADRDNQPQHF
>TRBV27|TRBD2|TRBJ2-3|once
TGTGCCAGCAGTTCCTATAGCGGGGGCACAGATACGCAGTATTTT
CASSSYSGGTDTQYF
>TRBV7-9|TRBD1|TRBJ2-5|few
TGTGCCAGCCATGCACCGGGACAGGGTAATCAAGAGACCCAGTACTTC
CASHAPGQGNQETQYF
>TRBV18|TRBD1|TRBJ1-1|NA
TGTGCCAGCTCACCACGGGACAGGGCCCTGAGCACTGAAGCTTTCTTT
CASSPRDRALSTEAFF
>TRBV7-2|TRBD1|TRBJ2-7|NA
TGTGCCAGCAGCTTCACCGGGACAGGGTCCTACGAGCAGTACTTC
CASSFTGTGSYEQYF
>TRBV30|TRBD1|TRBJ2-2|NA
TGTGCCTGGAGTGGGTACAGGGGGTCCGGCGGGGAGCTGTTTTTT
CAWSGYRGSGGELFF
>TRBV7-3|NA|TRBJ1-1|NA
TGTGCCAGCAGTCTGGACAGGAACACTGAAGCTTTCTTT
CASSLDRNTEAFF
>TRBV12-3/TRBV12-4|TRBD2|TRBJ2-7|few
TGTGCCAGCAGTTGGCTAGCGGGAGTTGAGCAGTACTTC
CASSWLAGVEQYF
>TRBV9|NA|TRBJ2-3|once
TGTGCCAGCAGCTTACGATTAGCGGTTAGCACAGATACGCAGTATTTT
CASSLRLAVSTDTQYF
>TRBV6-5|NA|TRBJ1-5|NA
TGTGCCAGCAGTTACTCGTTTGGACCGGGGGGCCCCCAGCATTTT
CASSYSFGPGGPQHF
>TRBV5-1|TRBD2|TRBJ2-1|NA
TGCGCCAGCAGCTTGAGTCCAGCGGGGGGAGGGTACAATGAGCAGTTCTTC
CASSLSPAGGGYNEQFF
>TRBV10-1|NA|TRBJ2-7|NA
TGCGCCAGCGACTTGCACTCCTACGAGCAGTACTTC
CASDLHSYEQYF
>TRBV5-1|NA|TRBJ1-4|NA
TGCGCCAGCAGCGTATCAGGGTGGGGAAATGAAAAACTGTTTTTT
CASSVSGWGNEKLFF
>TRBV7-9|TRBD2|TRBJ2-7|NA
TGTGCCAGCAGCCCCAGGACTAGCGGGGGGGCGGCCGAGCAGTACTTC
CASSPRTSGGAAEQYF
>TRBV28|NA|TRBJ2-1|NA
TGTGCCAGCAGTTTATCAGCAGGGCACGGGTACAATGAGCAGTTCTTC
CASSLSAGHGYNEQFF
>TRBV7-6|TRBD1|TRBJ1-1|NA
TGTGCCAGCAGTCCAACACAGGGGGCGGACACTGAAGCTTTCTTT
CASSPTQGADTEAFF
>TRBV6-5|NA|TRBJ1-4|NA
TGTGCCAGCAGCCTGCAGACTGGAAAACTGTTTTTT
CASSLQTGKLFF
>TRBV14|NA|TRBJ2-2|NA
TGTGCCAGCAGCCAAGTGAGGGCCGGGGAGCTGTTTTTT
CASSQVRAGELFF
>TRBV11-2|TRBD2|TRBJ2-3|once
TGTGCCAGCAGCCGCGAGTTAGCGGGTGCTAGCACAGATACGCAGTATTTT
CASSRELAGASTDTQYF
>TRBV5-1|NA|TRBJ2-3|NA
TGCGCCAGCAATCCGCTCAGGTGGGGCACAGATACGCAGTATTTT
CASNPLRWGTDTQYF
>TRBV19|TRBD1|TRBJ2-5|NA
TGTGCCAGTAGTTCGGGACAGGGCTTGGAGACCCAGTACTTC
CASSSGQGLETQYF
>TRBV18|NA|TRBJ2-7|NA
TGTGCCAGCTCACCACGACTGACTTTAGGCTCCTACGAGCAGTACTTC
CASSPRLTLGSYEQYF
>TRBV28|TRBD1|TRBJ1-2|NA
TGTGCCAGCAGTCTCCGGGACAGGGGATGGGGCTACACCTTC
CASSLRDRGWGYTF
>TRBV15|NA|TRBJ2-4|NA
TGTGCCACCAGCAGAGATCTCGGGACCAAAAACATTCAGTACTTC
CATSRDLGTKNIQYF
>TRBV14|NA|TRBJ1-2|NA
TGTGCCAGCAGCCAAGGCAGGGGCCTCTATGGCTACACCTTC
CASSQGRGLYGYTF
>TRBV4-1|NA|TRBJ2-2|NA
TGCGCCAGCAGCCAACCGGGACTTGGATTCGCCGGGGAGCTGTTTTTT
CASSQPGLGFAGELFF
>TRBV7-9|NA|TRBJ1-2|NA
TGTGCCAGCAGCTTATTCCGCAGGGAAGACTATGGCTACACCTTC
CASSLFRREDYGYTF
>TRBV5-1|TRBD1|TRBJ1-6|NA
TGCGCCAGCAACTTGGCCTCAGGGGGTATGGATTCACCCCTCCACTTT
CASNLASGGMDSPLHF
>TRBV19|NA|TRBJ2-3|NA
TGTGCCAGTAGGCTAGAGGATACGCAGTATTTT
CASRLEDTQYF
>TRBV30|TRBD2|TRBJ2-7|NA
TGTGCCTGGATACCCCCCGGGACTAGACCCCACGAGCAGTACTTC
CAWIPPGTRPHEQYF
>TRBV9|NA|TRBJ2-3|NA
TGTGCCAGCAGCTATAGCAGTTTGAGGTCAGATACGCAGTATTTT
CASSYSSLRSDTQYF
>TRBV7-2|NA|TRBJ2-3|few
TGTGCCAGCAGCTCACGGCATGGCGGGGGACAAGCAGATACGCAGTATTTT
CASSSRHGGGQADTQYF
>TRBV5-6|TRBD1|TRBJ1-5|NA
TGTGCCAGCAGCTTCGGGACAGGGAACCATCAGCCCCAGCATTTT
CASSFGTGNHQPQHF
>TRBV28|NA|TRBJ2-1|NA
TGTGCCAGCAGTCTCCCCTCCGGGGGGCGTTCGCAGTTCTTC
CASSLPSGGRSQFF
>TRBV28|TRBD1|TRBJ2-5|NA
TGTGCCAGCAGCCCGCACCGGGGACAGGGTTACTTC
CASSPHRGQGYF
>TRBV30|TRBD1|TRBJ1-2|NA
TGTGCCTGTGGACAGGGCGTCTATGGCTACACCTTC
CACGQGVYGYTF
>TRBV2|TRBD1|TRBJ1-2|NA
TGTGCCAGCAGGACCACAGGGGGCGATGGCTACACCTTC
CASRTTGGDGYTF
>TRBV28|NA|TRBJ1-2|NA
TGTGCCAGCAGTTTGAGAGGGAAATATGGCTACACCTTC
CASSLRGKYGYTF
>TRBV13|NA|TRBJ1-2|NA
TGTGCCAGCAGCTTGGGCCTGCGTCCCTATGGCTACACCTTC
CASSLGLRPYGYTF
>TRBV28|NA|TRBJ1-6|NA
TGTGCCAGCAGTTTAACAACGGGTTCACCCCTCCACTTT
CASSLTTGSPLHF
>TRBV15|NA|TRBJ2-3|NA
TGTGCCACCAGCAGAGATAAACCCCGAGTTCCAGATACGCAGTATTTT
CATSRDKPRVPDTQYF
>TRBV15|TRBD1|TRBJ1-2|NA
TGTGCCACCACCCAAGGACAGGGCTTCTATGGCTACACCTTC
CATTQGQGFYGYTF
>TRBV25-1|TRBD2|TRBJ2-1|once
TGTGCCAGCAGTGATCTAGGGGCAGGGAGGGATGAGCAGTTCTTC
CASSDLGAGRDEQFF
>TRBV28|TRBD1|TRBJ2-2|NA
TGTGCCGCCTCCGGGACAGAAAACACCGGGGAGCTGTTTTTT
CAASGTENTGELFF
>TRBV29-1|TRBD1|TRBJ2-5|NA
TGCAGCGCACAGGGGGCGCACCAAGAGACCCAGTACTTC
CSAQGAHQETQYF
>TRBV5-4|NA|TRBJ2-1|NA
TGTGCCAGCAGCTTACCGGGGGTACCCAACAATGAGCAGTTCTTC
CASSLPGVPNNEQFF
>TRBV19|TRBD1|TRBJ1-1|NA
TGTGCCAGTAGTCCAGACAGGGAGGTTTCGAACACTGAAGCTTTCTTT
CASSPDREVSNTEAFF
>TRBV5-1|NA|TRBJ2-1|NA
TGCGCCAGCAGCATAGGTGACAGCAGCTCCTACAATGAGCAGTTCTTC
CASSIGDSSSYNEQFF
>TRBV2|TRBD1|TRBJ2-4|NA
TGTGCCAGCAGTGCGGACAGGGGATTGAACATTCAGTACTTC
CASSADRGLNIQYF
>TRBV28|NA|TRBJ1-1|few
TGTGCCAGCAGCCCGGGGGGGGCGGACACTGAAGCTTTCTTT
CASSPGGADTEAFF
>TRBV5-1|NA|TRBJ2-3|NA
TGCGCCAGCAGCTTTACGCAGGGAGATACGCAGTATTTT
CASSFTQGDTQYF
>TRBV19|NA|TRBJ1-6|NA
TGTGCCAGTAGTGCGTCTGGCTCCTATAATTCACCCCTCCACTTT
CASSASGSYNSPLHF
>TRBV5-4|NA|TRBJ1-6|NA
TGTGCCAGCAGCTTGGCCGGGCAGGGGAATTCACCCCTCCACTTT
CASSLAGQGNSPLHF